The entry below gives a single TCR beta chain sequence along with its context. What it binds is unknown. The germline gene is not matched at one end of the junction; a read error may be the cause. TCRdb used MiXCR to reprocess the reads, holding one entry per CDR3 protein. The sample has about a million distinct CDR3 sequences, roughly 30% seen once. This sample stems from a study of T cell repertoires in cytomegalovirus infection. Looked up from germline, CDR1 is SGHTA and CDR2 is FQGNSA. CDR3 length: 14 amino acids. This specimen was cultured CD8+ T cells from PBMCs, taken from culture after CMV antigen stimulation. V gene TRBV7-2 combines with J gene TRBJ2-3; 7 nucleotides line up with TRBD2. The TCR was taken from a human donor in good health (CMV status not recorded). Some clones in this sample may be carry-over from other donors' samples. The CDR3 DNA reads TGTGTCAGCAGCCCAGGACTAGGAACAGATACGCAGTATTTT. Translation gives CVSSPGLGTDTQYF.